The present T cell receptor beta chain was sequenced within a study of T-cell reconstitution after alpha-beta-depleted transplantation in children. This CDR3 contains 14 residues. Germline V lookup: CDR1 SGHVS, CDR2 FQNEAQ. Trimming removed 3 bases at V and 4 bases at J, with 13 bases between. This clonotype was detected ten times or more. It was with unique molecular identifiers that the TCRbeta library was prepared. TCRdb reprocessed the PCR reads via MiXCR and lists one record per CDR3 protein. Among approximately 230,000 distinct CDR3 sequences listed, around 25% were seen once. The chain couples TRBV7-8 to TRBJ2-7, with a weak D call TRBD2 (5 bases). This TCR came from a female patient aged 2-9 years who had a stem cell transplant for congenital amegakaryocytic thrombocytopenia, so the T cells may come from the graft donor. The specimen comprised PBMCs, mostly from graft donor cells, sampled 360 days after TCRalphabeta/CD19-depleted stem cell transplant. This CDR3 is CASSLDGLRYEQYF. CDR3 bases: TGTGCCAGCAGCTTGGACGGACTCCGGTACGAGCAGTACTTC. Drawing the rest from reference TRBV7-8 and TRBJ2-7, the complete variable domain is GAGVSQSPRYKVAKRGQDVALRCDPISGHVSLFWYQQALGQGPEFLTYFQNEAQLDKSGLPSDRFFAERPEGSVSTLKIQRTQQEDSAVYLCASSLDGLRYEQYFGPGTRLTVT.